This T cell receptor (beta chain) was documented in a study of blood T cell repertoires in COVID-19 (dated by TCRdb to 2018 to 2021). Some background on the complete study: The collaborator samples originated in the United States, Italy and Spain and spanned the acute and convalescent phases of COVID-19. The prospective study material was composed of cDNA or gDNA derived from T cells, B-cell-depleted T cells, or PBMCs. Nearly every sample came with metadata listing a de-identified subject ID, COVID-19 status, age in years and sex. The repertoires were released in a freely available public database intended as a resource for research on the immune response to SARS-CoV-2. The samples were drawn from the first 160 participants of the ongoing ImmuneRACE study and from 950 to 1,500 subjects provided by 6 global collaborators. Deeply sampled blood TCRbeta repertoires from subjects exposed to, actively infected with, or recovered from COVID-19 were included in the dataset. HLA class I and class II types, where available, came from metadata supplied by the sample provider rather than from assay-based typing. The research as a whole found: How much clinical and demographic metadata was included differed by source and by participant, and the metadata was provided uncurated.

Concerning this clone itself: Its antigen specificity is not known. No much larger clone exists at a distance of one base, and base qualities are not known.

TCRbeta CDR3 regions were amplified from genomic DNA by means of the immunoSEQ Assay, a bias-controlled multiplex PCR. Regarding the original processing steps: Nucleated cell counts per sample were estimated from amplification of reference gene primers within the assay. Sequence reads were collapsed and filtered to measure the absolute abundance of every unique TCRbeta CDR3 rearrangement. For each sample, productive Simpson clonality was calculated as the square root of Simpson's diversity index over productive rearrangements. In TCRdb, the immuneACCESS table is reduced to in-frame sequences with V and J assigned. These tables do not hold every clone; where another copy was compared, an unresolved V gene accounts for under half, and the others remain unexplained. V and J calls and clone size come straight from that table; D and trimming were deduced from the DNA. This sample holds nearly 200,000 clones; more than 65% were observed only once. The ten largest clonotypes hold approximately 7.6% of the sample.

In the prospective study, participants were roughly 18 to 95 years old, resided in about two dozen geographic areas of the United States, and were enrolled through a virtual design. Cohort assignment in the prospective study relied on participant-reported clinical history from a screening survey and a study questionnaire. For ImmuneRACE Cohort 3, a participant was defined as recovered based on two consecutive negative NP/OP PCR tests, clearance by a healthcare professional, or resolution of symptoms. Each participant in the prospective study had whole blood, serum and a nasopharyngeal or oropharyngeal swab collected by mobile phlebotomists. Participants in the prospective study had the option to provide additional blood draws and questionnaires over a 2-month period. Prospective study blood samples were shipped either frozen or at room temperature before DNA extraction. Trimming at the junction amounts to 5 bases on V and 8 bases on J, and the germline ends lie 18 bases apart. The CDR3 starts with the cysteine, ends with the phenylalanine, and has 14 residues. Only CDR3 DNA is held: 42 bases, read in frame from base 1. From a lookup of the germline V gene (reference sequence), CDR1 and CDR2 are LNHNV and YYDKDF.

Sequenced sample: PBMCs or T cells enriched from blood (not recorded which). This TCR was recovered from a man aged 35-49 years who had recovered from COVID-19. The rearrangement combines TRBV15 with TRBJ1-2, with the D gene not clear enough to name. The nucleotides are TGTGCCACCAGCGCCGATCGATCCAGTTGGGGCTACACCTTC. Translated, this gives CATSADRSSWGYTF. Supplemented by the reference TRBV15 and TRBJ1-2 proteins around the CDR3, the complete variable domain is DAMVIQNPRYQVTQFGKPVTLSCSQTLNHNVMYWYQQKSSQAPKLLFHYYDKDFNNEADTPDNFQSRRPNTSFCFLDIRSPGLGDTAMYLCATSADRSSWGYTFGSGTRLTVV.